A selection of T cell receptor beta chains follows, all from one sample in a study of blood T cell repertoires in COVID-19. The repertoire was sequenced with immunoSEQ multiplex PCR; TCRdb's copy has only in-frame clones and lacks some. The table shows 200,000 to 250,000 clones, with just over 85% occurring only once. The sequenced sample consisted of peripheral blood. The receptors shown here come from a man younger than 30 with active or convalescent COVID-19. The CDR3 runs from the conserved cysteine through the conserved F or W. A D gene is named only where the DNA matches it firmly. Size values are once, few and many counts, or a class for expanded clones, and some rows have none.

D	J	size	V	CDR3	DNA
TRBD1	TRBJ1-1	.	TRBV28	CASILSGGTEAFF	TGTGCCAGCATTTTGTCAGGGGGCACTGAAGCTTTCTTT
.	TRBJ2-1	.	TRBV4-1	CASSQDPLQGEYNEQFF	TGCGCCAGCAGCCAAGATCCCCTGCAGGGTGAGTACAATGAGCAGTTCTTC
.	TRBJ1-3	.	TRBV5-8	CASSSRLNSGNTIYF	TGTGCCAGCAGCTCCAGACTTAACTCTGGAAACACCATATATTTT
TRBD1	TRBJ1-3	.	TRBV14	CASSRTGAGNTIYF	TGTGCCAGCAGTAGAACAGGGGCTGGAAACACCATATATTTT
.	TRBJ2-7	.	TRBV5-6	CASSFALRDEQYF	TGTGCCAGCAGCTTCGCCCTCAGGGACGAGCAGTACTTC
TRBD2	TRBJ2-5	.	TRBV29-1	CSVGRTSGRSTQETQYF	TGCAGCGTTGGACGTACTAGCGGGAGATCAACCCAAGAGACCCAGTACTTC
.	TRBJ1-5	.	TRBV12-3/TRBV12-4	CASSLGAGAQHF	TGTGCCAGCAGTTTGGGGGCGGGGGCCCAGCATTTT
TRBD2	TRBJ2-5	.	TRBV18	CASSPQRTSGRKVQETQYF	TGTGCCAGCTCACCACAGCGGACTAGCGGGAGAAAGGTCCAAGAGACCCAGTACTTC
.	TRBJ1-4	.	TRBV30	CAWRSERATNEKLFF	TGTGCCTGGAGATCAGAGAGGGCAACTAATGAAAAACTGTTTTTT
TRBD2	TRBJ2-1	.	TRBV4-3	CASSQDRLAGYNEQFF	TGCGCCAGCAGCCAAGATCGACTAGCGGGCTACAATGAGCAGTTCTTC
.	TRBJ1-1	.	TRBV6-6	CASAREGRTEAFF	TGTGCCAGCGCGCGGGAGGGTCGGACTGAAGCTTTCTTT
TRBD1	TRBJ2-3	.	TRBV13	CASSFGQGQYF	TGTGCCAGCAGCTTTGGACAGGGGCAGTATTTT
.	TRBJ1-4	.	TRBV19	CASSIDPWTSTKGEKLFF	TGTGCCAGTAGTATAGACCCATGGACATCAACCAAAGGGGAAAAACTGTTTTTT
TRBD1	TRBJ2-1	.	TRBV7-9	CASSSLVGTGGRDEQFF	TGTGCCAGCAGCTCTCTTGTAGGGACAGGGGGCCGGGATGAGCAGTTCTTC
TRBD1	TRBJ1-2	.	TRBV5-4	CASSEGTGWWRDGYTF	TGTGCCAGCAGCGAGGGGACAGGGTGGTGGCGGGATGGCTACACCTTC
TRBD1	TRBJ1-2	.	TRBV19	CASSFGGGDGYTF	TGTGCCAGTAGTTTCGGAGGGGGCGATGGCTACACCTTC
TRBD2	TRBJ2-3	.	TRBV5-1	CASSLAVSGGATDTQYF	TGCGCCAGCAGCTTGGCGGTTAGCGGGGGAGCCACAGATACGCAGTATTTT
TRBD1	TRBJ1-5	.	TRBV18	CASRQGSNQPQHF	TGTGCCAGCCGACAGGGAAGCAATCAGCCCCAGCATTTT
.	TRBJ2-2	.	TRBV28	CASSPFGSGELFF	TGTGCCAGCAGTCCCTTCGGGTCCGGGGAGCTGTTTTTT
TRBD2	TRBJ2-2	.	TRBV5-1	CASSPGLAGVHGELFF	TGCGCCAGCAGCCCCGGACTAGCGGGAGTTCACGGGGAGCTGTTTTTT
TRBD2	TRBJ2-1	.	TRBV10-1	CASSPGLAGVVYNEQFF	TGCGCCAGCAGTCCCGGACTAGCGGGAGTGGTCTACAATGAGCAGTTCTTC
.	TRBJ1-3	.	TRBV6-5	CASKYQGTGNTIYF	TGTGCCAGCAAGTACCAGGGGACTGGAAACACCATATATTTT
TRBD2	TRBJ2-4	.	TRBV5-1	CASSLGLAGGFFAKNIQYF	TGCGCCAGCAGCTTGGGACTAGCGGGAGGGTTCTTCGCCAAAAACATTCAGTACTTC
.	TRBJ1-4	.	TRBV7-9	CASSLATGSEEKLFF	TGTGCCAGCAGCTTGGCGACAGGCTCTGAGGAAAAACTGTTTTTT
TRBD1	TRBJ1-5	.	TRBV2	CASSVGTGYSNQPQHF	TGTGCCAGCAGTGTGGGGACAGGCTATAGCAATCAGCCCCAGCATTTT
TRBD1	TRBJ1-2	.	TRBV10-3	CAIWGQAGYYGYTF	TGTGCCATATGGGGACAGGCGGGATACTATGGCTACACCTTC
TRBD1	TRBJ1-1	.	TRBV5-1	CASSPEGALNTEAFF	TGCGCCAGCAGTCCGGAGGGGGCCCTGAACACTGAAGCTTTCTTT
.	TRBJ2-2	.	TRBV7-3	CASSSTGNTGELFF	TGTGCCAGCAGCTCGACAGGGAACACCGGGGAGCTGTTTTTT
TRBD1	TRBJ2-3	once	TRBV5-1	CASSSNRDRSTDTQYF	TGCGCCAGCAGCTCGAACCGGGACAGGTCTACAGATACGCAGTATTTT
TRBD1	TRBJ2-1	once	TRBV7-3	CASSFPGQERNEQFF	TGTGCCAGCAGCTTTCCAGGACAGGAACGCAATGAGCAGTTCTTC
TRBD2	TRBJ2-1	once	TRBV18	CASSPRGGGEEQFF	TGTGCCAGCTCACCACGCGGGGGAGGAGAGGAGCAGTTCTTC
TRBD1	TRBJ1-1	.	TRBV6-6	CASSPQGTVTEAFF	TGTGCCAGCAGTCCACAGGGGACTGTCACTGAAGCTTTCTTT
TRBD2	TRBJ2-2	.	TRBV6-1	CASSEAPGGAGELFF	TGTGCCAGCAGTGAAGCTCCGGGGGGTGCCGGGGAGCTGTTTTTT
TRBD2	TRBJ2-2	.	TRBV7-2	CASSPTSGGNTGELFF	TGTGCCAGCAGCCCTACTTCGGGGGGGAACACCGGGGAGCTGTTTTTT
TRBD1	TRBJ1-5	.	TRBV6-2/TRBV6-3	CASSYYRAAGTVDQPQHF	TGTGCCAGCAGTTACTACAGGGCAGCCGGGACAGTCGATCAGCCCCAGCATTTT
TRBD2	TRBJ2-1	.	TRBV7-3	CASSPRGTSGRAEQFF	TGTGCCAGCAGCCCCAGGGGGACTAGCGGGAGGGCTGAGCAGTTCTTC
.	TRBJ1-1	.	TRBV29-1	CSVLKNTEAFF	TGCAGCGTCCTAAAGAACACTGAAGCTTTCTTT
.	TRBJ2-1	.	TRBV15	CATHPTTGNYNEQFF	TGTGCCACCCATCCAACTACAGGAAACTACAATGAGCAGTTCTTC
TRBD1	TRBJ1-3	.	TRBV19	CASSIPTGSGNTIYF	TGTGCCAGTAGTATCCCGACAGGGTCTGGAAACACCATATATTTT
.	TRBJ2-3	.	TRBV15	CATSRDFTDTQYF	TGTGCCACCAGCAGAGACTTCACAGATACGCAGTATTTT
.	TRBJ2-7	.	TRBV4-2	CASSEPSYEQYF	TGTGCCAGCAGCGAGCCCTCCTACGAGCAGTACTTC
TRBD1	TRBJ1-1	.	TRBV5-8	CASSSRQGAFNTEAFF	TGTGCCAGCAGCTCCCGACAGGGGGCCTTCAACACTGAAGCTTTCTTT
TRBD1	TRBJ1-1	.	TRBV7-9	CASSRDSQNTEAFF	TGTGCCAGCAGCCGGGACAGCCAGAACACTGAAGCTTTCTTT
TRBD1	TRBJ2-7	.	TRBV10-1	CASRTGSGEQYF	TGCGCCAGCAGGACAGGGTCGGGCGAGCAGTACTTC
.	TRBJ2-1	.	TRBV5-6	CASSVGYRANEQFF	TGTGCCAGCAGCGTAGGTTACAGGGCCAATGAGCAGTTCTTC
.	TRBJ1-1	.	TRBV19	CASRERQARGTEAFF	TGTGCCAGTAGGGAAAGACAGGCCCGGGGCACTGAAGCTTTCTTT
TRBD1	TRBJ2-7	.	TRBV6-5	CASSYSRDSALEQYF	TGTGCCAGCAGTTACTCAAGGGACAGTGCCCTCGAGCAGTACTTC
.	TRBJ2-2	.	TRBV25-1	CASSDRAAGELFF	TGTGCCAGCAGTGACAGGGCTGCCGGGGAGCTGTTTTTT